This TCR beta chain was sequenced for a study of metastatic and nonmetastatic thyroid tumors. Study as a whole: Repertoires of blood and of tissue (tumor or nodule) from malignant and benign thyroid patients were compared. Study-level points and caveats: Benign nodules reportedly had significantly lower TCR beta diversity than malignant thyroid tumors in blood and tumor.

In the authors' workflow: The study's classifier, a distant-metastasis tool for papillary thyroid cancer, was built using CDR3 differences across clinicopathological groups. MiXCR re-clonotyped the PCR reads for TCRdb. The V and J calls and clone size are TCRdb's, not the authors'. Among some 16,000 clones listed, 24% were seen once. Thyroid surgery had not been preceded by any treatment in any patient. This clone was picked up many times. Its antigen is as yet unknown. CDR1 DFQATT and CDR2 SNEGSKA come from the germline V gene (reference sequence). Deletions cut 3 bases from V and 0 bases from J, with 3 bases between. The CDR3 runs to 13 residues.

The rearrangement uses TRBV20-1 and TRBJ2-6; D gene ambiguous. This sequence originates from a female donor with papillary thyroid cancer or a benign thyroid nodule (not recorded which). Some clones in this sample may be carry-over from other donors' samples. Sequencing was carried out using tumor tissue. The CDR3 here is CSARGSGANVLTF. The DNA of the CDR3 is TGCAGTGCTAGGGGCTCTGGGGCCAACGTCCTGACTTTC.